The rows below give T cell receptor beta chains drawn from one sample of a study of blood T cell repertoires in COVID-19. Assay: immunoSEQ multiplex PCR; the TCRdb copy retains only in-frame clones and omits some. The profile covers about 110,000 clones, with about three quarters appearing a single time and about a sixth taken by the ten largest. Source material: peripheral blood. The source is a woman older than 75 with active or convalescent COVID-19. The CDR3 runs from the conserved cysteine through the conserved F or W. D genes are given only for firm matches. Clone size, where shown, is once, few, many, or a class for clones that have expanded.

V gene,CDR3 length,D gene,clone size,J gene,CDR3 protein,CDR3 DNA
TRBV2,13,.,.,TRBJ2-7,CASSVSPSYEQYF,TGTGCCAGCAGCGTGTCTCCTTCGTACGAGCAGTACTTC
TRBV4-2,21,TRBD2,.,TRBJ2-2,CASSQGTGLAGVHSNTGELFF,TGTGCCAGCAGCCAAGGGACGGGACTAGCGGGAGTTCACTCGAACACCGGGGAGCTGTTTTTT
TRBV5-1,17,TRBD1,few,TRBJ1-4,CASSVDRGILNSEKLFF,TGCGCCAGCAGCGTTGACAGGGGGATCCTTAATTCAGAAAAACTGTTTTTT
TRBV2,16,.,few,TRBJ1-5,CASSDPAGSAYQPQHF,TGTGCCAGCAGTGACCCCGCAGGGTCGGCGTATCAGCCCCAGCATTTT
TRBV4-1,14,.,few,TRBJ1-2,CASTPDRGRYGYTF,TGCGCCAGCACGCCGGACAGAGGGCGATATGGCTACACCTTC
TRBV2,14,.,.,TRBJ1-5,CASSGSYSNQPQHF,TGTGCCAGCAGTGGGAGTTATAGCAATCAGCCCCAGCATTTT
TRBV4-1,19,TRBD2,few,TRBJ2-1,CASSRPFPGLAGEGNEQFF,TGCGCCAGCAGCCGCCCGTTCCCGGGACTAGCGGGAGAAGGCAATGAGCAGTTCTTC
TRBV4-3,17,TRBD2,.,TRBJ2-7,CASSQGLSGGLSYEQYF,TGCGCCAGCAGCCAAGGGCTTAGCGGGGGTCTCTCCTACGAGCAGTACTTC
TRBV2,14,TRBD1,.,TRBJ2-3,CASRGDSGTGTQYF,TGTGCCAGCAGAGGGGATTCAGGGACAGGTACGCAGTATTTT
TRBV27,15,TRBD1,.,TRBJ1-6,CASSPRTGGNSPLHF,TGTGCCAGCAGTCCCCGGACAGGGGGAAATTCACCCCTCCACTTT
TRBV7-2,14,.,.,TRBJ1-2,CASSPGGGNYGYTF,TGTGCCAGCAGCCCCGGGGGGGGTAACTATGGCTACACCTTC
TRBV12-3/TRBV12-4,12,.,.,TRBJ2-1,CASTPRRDEQFF,TGTGCCAGCACCCCAAGGAGGGATGAGCAGTTCTTC
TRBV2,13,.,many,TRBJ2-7,CASSLWAGHEQYF,TGTGCCAGCAGTTTATGGGCGGGCCACGAGCAGTACTTC
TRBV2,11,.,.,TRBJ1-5,CASSGDQPQHF,TGTGCCAGCAGTGGAGATCAGCCCCAGCATTTT
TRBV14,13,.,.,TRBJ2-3,CASGRSQADTQYF,TGTGCCAGCGGCCGTTCCCAGGCAGATACGCAGTATTTT
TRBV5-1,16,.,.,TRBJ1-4,CASSSNFGGQREKLFF,TGCGCCAGCAGCTCGAACTTCGGTGGGCAGCGGGAAAAACTGTTTTTT
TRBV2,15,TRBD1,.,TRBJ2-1,CASSGTGGPYNEQFF,TGTGCCAGCAGTGGGACAGGGGGCCCCTACAATGAGCAGTTCTTC
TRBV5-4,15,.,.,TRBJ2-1,CASSSKGEGYNEQFF,TGTGCCAGCAGCTCTAAGGGGGAGGGCTACAATGAGCAGTTCTTC
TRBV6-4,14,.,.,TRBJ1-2,CASSENQGLSGYTF,TGTGCCAGCAGTGAGAATCAGGGACTCTCTGGCTACACCTTC
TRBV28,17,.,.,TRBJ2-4,CASSTPARAGAKNIQYF,TGTGCCAGCAGTACCCCCGCCAGGGCGGGGGCCAAAAACATTCAGTACTTC
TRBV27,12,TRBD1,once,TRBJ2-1,CATRQGYGEQFF,TGTGCCACCAGACAGGGATATGGTGAGCAGTTCTTC
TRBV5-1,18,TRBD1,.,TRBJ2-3,CASSLAPSGTGGADTQYF,TGCGCCAGCAGCTTGGCCCCCTCGGGGACAGGGGGAGCAGATACGCAGTATTTT
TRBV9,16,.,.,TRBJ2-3,CASSVFRSGDTDTQYF,TGTGCCAGCAGCGTCTTCCGGTCAGGGGACACAGATACGCAGTATTTT
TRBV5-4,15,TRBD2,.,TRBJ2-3,CASSSQREGGDTQYF,TGTGCCAGCAGCTCCCAGCGGGAGGGGGGAGATACGCAGTATTTT
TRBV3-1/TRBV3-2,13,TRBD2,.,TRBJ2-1,CASSRLSGSEQFF,TGTGCCAGCAGCCGGTTGAGCGGGAGTGAGCAGTTCTTC
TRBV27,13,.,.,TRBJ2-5,CASSFSGFGTQYF,TGTGCCAGCAGTTTTTCAGGGTTTGGGACCCAGTACTTC
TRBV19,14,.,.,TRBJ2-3,CASSQLRSTDTQYF,TGTGCCAGTAGTCAACTAAGAAGCACAGATACGCAGTATTTT
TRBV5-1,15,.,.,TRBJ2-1,CASSLDRTMVYEQFF,TGCGCCAGCAGCTTGGACAGGACGATGGTCTATGAGCAGTTCTTC